This T cell receptor (beta chain) stems from a study of cytomegalovirus exposure and HLA in healthy donors. PCR primers comprised 60 Vbeta and 13 Jbeta primers. Clones were read by immunoSEQ multiplex PCR, and TCRdb kept only the in-frame ones, dropping some. The repertoire includes 120,000 or so clones, more than 80% of them detected once, and 8.9% sits in the top ten. Points on this clone: The target antigen is unknown.

The CDR3 runs to 14 residues. Trimming removed 6 bases from V and 6 bases from J; junction bases left unmatched: 4. In germline, CDR1 is WNHNN, CDR2 SYGVQD (reference sequence). Notes on the study in general: Later work found that TCR association rates differed between HLA loci; DRB1 had the most and HLA-C the fewest.

This sequence was found in a man aged 25 to 45 in good health and CMV-seropositive. Sequencing was performed on PBMCs. V usage is TRBV10-1 and J usage is TRBJ2-2; TRBD1 agrees at 10 bases. The CDR3 sequence: CASSPGTGAGELFF. DNA for the CDR3: TGCGCCAGCAGCCCCGGGACAGGGGCCGGGGAGCTGTTTTTT.